This T cell receptor (beta chain) was captured in a study of beta chain bispecific antibodies for T cell cancers. In its sample, this clonotype ranks as medium-sized. Its antigen is not known. TCRdb re-analysed the 5' RACE reads in MiXCR, keeping a single row per CDR3 protein. This table has 15,000 to 20,000 distinct CDR3 sequences, about 1.9% appearing once. Study findings and constraints: In these mixed samples, most targeted TRBV reads derived from the leukemia cell line.

Either OKT3 anti-CD3 antibody or CD3/CD28 beads expanded T cells from blood mononuclear cells over roughly 3 days. This TCR was recovered from a human donor in good health. Some clones in this sample may be carry-over from other donors' samples. Sequencing was carried out using healthy donor T cells cultured with leukemia cells.

The DNA of the CDR3 is TGCGCCAGTGGGAACGACATGAACACTGAAGCTTTCTTT. Translation gives CASGNDMNTEAFF. This sequence joins TRBV5-1 and TRBJ1-1, with unresolved D. There are 13 residues in the CDR3. Germline loops: CDR1 SGHRS, CDR2 YFSETQ. Trimming stripped 8 bases from V and 0 bases from J, with 11 bases between.